A single sample is the source of the 8 T cell receptor beta chains below, sequenced in a study of blood T cell repertoires in COVID-19. Profiling relied on immunoSEQ multiplex PCR, and the TCRdb table lists in-frame clones only, not all of them. The sample contains 20,000 to 25,000 clones, 75% to 90% of which appear only once. The sample consisted of peripheral blood. The receptor source for this set is a woman aged 70-85 years with active COVID-19.

The V and J genes are TRBV6-2 or TRBV6-3 and TRBJ1-2; D may be TRBD1 (5 bases). CDR1 is MNHEY and CDR2 is SVGEGT in the germline V gene. The V gene lost 6 bases and the J gene lost 4 bases, with 12 bases spanning the gap. This CDR3 region has 13 residues. CDR3 DNA: TGTGCCAGCAGCATACAGGCCGGCTATGGCTACACCTTC. Amino acids: CASSIQAGYGYTF.

V is TRBV5-1 and J is TRBJ2-3; 15 nucleotides line up with TRBD2. The germline CDR1 and CDR2 sequences are SGHRS and YFSETQ. Losses at the gene ends were 4 bases for V and 9 bases for J; bases not matched to a gene: 6. The CDR3 loop spans 15 amino acids. The CDR3 DNA sequence: TGCGCCAGCAGCCGGACTAGCGGGGGGGCCCCAACGCAGTATTTT. It encodes CASSRTSGGAPTQYF.

J is TRBJ1-1 and V is TRBV6-6; 8 positions match TRBD1. Looked up from germline, CDR1 is MNHNY and CDR2 is SVGAGI (reference sequence). This CDR3 contains 14 residues. With 6 bases clipped from V and 4 bases from J, the junction kept 7 bases outside the gene matches. The CDR3 loop reads CASRHDRGRTEAFF. The DNA of the CDR3 is TGTGCCAGCAGACACGACAGGGGTCGCACTGAAGCTTTCTTT.

The chain carries TRBV13 and TRBJ2-2; no reliable D call. CDR1 and CDR2 (germline): PRHDT, FYEKMQ (reference sequence). Trimming shortened V by 5 bases and J by 6 bases, and 13 bases separated the two germline ends. There are 14 residues in the CDR3. The DNA for the CDR3 is TGTGCCAGCAGCCCCCTTCTAGACCCCGGGGAGCTGTTTTTT. Its protein is CASSPLLDPGELFF.

The rearrangement joins TRBV3-1 (or the pseudogene TRBV3-2) to TRBJ1-3, with D unresolved. There are 15 residues in the CDR3. Germline loops: CDR1 LGHDT, CDR2 YNNKEL (reference sequence). Trimming cost V 4 bases and J 0 bases, with 10 bases left between them. The CDR3, as DNA: TGTGCCAGCAGCCGGGCTGGTAGCTCTGGAAACACCATATATTTT. It is translated as CASSRAGSSGNTIYF.

The chain combines TRBV19 with TRBJ2-5; 10 nucleotides agree with TRBD2. This CDR3 spans 15 amino acids. CDR1 and CDR2 (germline): LNHDA, SQIVND (reference sequence). Losses at the gene ends were 5 bases for V and 5 bases for J; bases not matched to a gene: 8. CDR3 in amino acids: CASSPSAGGRETQYF. The CDR3 DNA is TGTGCCAGTAGTCCGTCAGCGGGGGGGAGGGAGACCCAGTACTTC.

The chain uses TRBV4-3 and TRBJ2-3, with 13 bases fitting TRBD2. J gave up 0 bases and V 3 bases, and 12 bases lay outside the gene matches. Germline lookup yields CDR1 LGHNA and CDR2 YSLEER. The CDR3 contains 20 residues. CDR3 sequence: CASSQAGLAGYSSSTDTQYF. The CDR3 DNA is TGCGCCAGCAGCCAGGCGGGACTAGCGGGATATTCTTCTAGCACAGATACGCAGTATTTT.

This clone has just a few counts. The chain combines TRBV7-9 with TRBJ1-5, with a weak D call TRBD1 (5 bases). The CDR3 sequence is 17 residues long. Per the germline V gene, CDR1 is SEHNR and CDR2 is FQNEAQ (reference sequence). With 4 bases removed from V and 4 bases from J, the gap between germline ends came to 20 bases. CDR3 region: CASSSSPSTVLNQPQHF. Here the CDR3 DNA reads TGTGCCAGCAGCTCCAGCCCGTCGACAGTGTTAAATCAGCCCCAGCATTTT.